This T cell receptor (beta chain) stems from a study of T cells in Graves' hyperthyroidism and ophthalmopathy. Notes on the study in general: In the blood, most expanded thyroid clonotypes above 0.001 appeared as well.

The blood sample dates from first hyperthyroidism diagnosis, preceding any ophthalmopathy symptoms. The PBMCs studied were ones that came from 8 to 10 ml fresh peripheral blood. This clonotype was seen ten or more times. Its antigen is unidentified. The source material, RNA transcripts, was used to amplify TCR beta CDR3 regions. Carried out on the TCR CDR3, a first-round RT-PCR used the HTBI primer set. TCRdb passed the multiplex PCR reads through MiXCR, listing each CDR3 protein once. The profile shows fewer than 300,000 distinct CDR3 sequences, around 15% of them singletons. The CDR3 is 15 residues long. The V and J ends lost 5 bases and 2 bases respectively, with 10 bases between them. The germline CDR1 and CDR2 sequences are MNHNS and SASEGT.

This sequence joins TRBV6-1 and TRBJ2-6; a possible D gene is TRBD1 (6 bases). The clonotype was recovered from a woman between 45 and 60 years old with Graves' hyperthyroidism that later progressed to Graves' ophthalmopathy. The sample was blood. The CDR3 DNA reads TGTGCCAGCAGTCAGGGGAACCCTGGGGCCAACGTCCTGACTTTC. It encodes CASSQGNPGANVLTF.